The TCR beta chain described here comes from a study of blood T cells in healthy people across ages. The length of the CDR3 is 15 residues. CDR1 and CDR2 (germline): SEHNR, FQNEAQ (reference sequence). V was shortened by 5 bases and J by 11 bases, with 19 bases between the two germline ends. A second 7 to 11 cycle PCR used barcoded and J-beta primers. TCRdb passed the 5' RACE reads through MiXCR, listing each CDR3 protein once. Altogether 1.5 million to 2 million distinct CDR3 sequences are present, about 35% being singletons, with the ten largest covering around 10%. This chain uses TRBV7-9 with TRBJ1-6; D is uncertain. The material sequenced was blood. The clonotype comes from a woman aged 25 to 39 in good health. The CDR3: CASSLDRSPLAPLHF. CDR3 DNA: TGTGCCAGCAGCCTCGATAGATCCCCTCTTGCACCCCTCCACTTT.